These 3 T cell receptor beta chains share one sample of origin, sequenced in a study of blood T cell repertoires in COVID-19. The data were produced by immunoSEQ multiplex PCR, yet TCRdb's version contains in-frame clones alone and is incomplete. The table includes 150,000 to 200,000 clones, approximately 91% detected once. Material for sequencing was peripheral blood. The origin of the receptors is a man aged 65 to 85 with active or convalescent COVID-19.

The CDR3: CASSQDRGLISYGYTF. The CDR3 DNA is TGCGCCAGCAGCCAAGATCGGGGGTTAATCAGCTATGGCTACACCTTC. The chain carries TRBV4-1 and TRBJ1-2; TRBD1 is a possible D gene (5 bases). The CDR3 has 16 residues. Trimming removed 0 bases at V and 4 bases at J, with 15 bases between. Germline V gives CDR1 MGHRA, CDR2 YSYEKL.

The J gene is TRBJ2-7, the V gene TRBV3-1 (or the pseudogene TRBV3-2); 11 nucleotides line up with TRBD1. The CDR3 loop spans 16 amino acids. V dropped 4 bases and J dropped 7; count of bases not matched to a gene: 12. The V gene's germline CDR1 is LGHDT and CDR2 YNNKEL (reference sequence). For the CDR3, the DNA is TGTGCCAGCAGCCCCCCTCGGACAGGGGGCGCCGGGGAGCAGTACTTC. Its protein product is CASSPPRTGGAGEQYF.

This clone has a handful of counts. The V gene is TRBV29-1, the J gene TRBJ2-2; D is possibly TRBD1 (6 bases). The V gene's germline CDR1 is SQVTM and CDR2 ANQGSEA. This CDR3 comprises 17 residues. Trimming removed 5 bases from V and 2 bases from J, with 21 bases in between. CDR3 region: CSVYAPSRGPNTGELFF. The CDR3 DNA follows: TGCAGCGTTTACGCCCCCTCCAGGGGCCCTAACACCGGGGAGCTGTTTTTT.